This paragraph reports one T cell receptor beta chain. Assay: immunoSEQ multiplex PCR; the TCRdb copy retains only in-frame clones and omits some. The top ten clones hold roughly 13% of a sample with about 55,000 clones, approximately 83% of them seen once. These data originate in a study of OX40 agonist ivuxolimab in advanced cancers. Germline CDR1 is GTSNPN and CDR2 is SVGIG (reference sequence). CDR3 length: 12 amino acids. Trimming took off 5 bases at V and 2 bases at J, with 7 bases between the two ends. This specimen was CD4+ or CD8+ T cells sorted from blood, taken in a trial of the OX40 agonist ivuxolimab. This TCR was recovered from an adult with an advanced solid tumor such as melanoma, head and neck, liver or kidney cancer. The V gene is TRBV30, the J gene TRBJ1-5, with a possible D match to TRBD1 (6 bases). CDR3 protein: CAWGGRNQPQHF. The CDR3, as DNA: TGTGCCTGGGGGGGGCGCAATCAGCCCCAGCATTTT.